Sequencing of this T cell receptor beta chain was carried out in a study of T cell repertoires in cytomegalovirus infection. Turning to the study itself: CMV infection and matching HLA type were both indicated by public TCR beta signatures.

CDR1 is LGHNA and CDR2 is YNFKEQ in the germline V gene. The V end was cut by 3 bases, the J end by 4 bases, with 11 bases between. The CDR3 sequence is 14 residues long. Remarks on this clonotype: No antigen is known for it.

TCRdb redid the calling of the reads with MiXCR, one entry per CDR3 protein. The profile shows hundreds of thousands of distinct CDR3 sequences, about 27% of them singletons. V gene TRBV4-2 combines with J gene TRBJ2-3; tentative D call: TRBD2 (5 bases). The source is a human donor in good health (CMV status not recorded). Some clones in this sample may be carry-over from other donors' samples. This specimen was cultured PBMCs, taken from culture after CMV antigen stimulation. The CDR3 nucleotides are TGTGCCAGCAGCCAGGTACTAGAAGCAGATACGCAGTATTTT. Translated: CASSQVLEADTQYF.